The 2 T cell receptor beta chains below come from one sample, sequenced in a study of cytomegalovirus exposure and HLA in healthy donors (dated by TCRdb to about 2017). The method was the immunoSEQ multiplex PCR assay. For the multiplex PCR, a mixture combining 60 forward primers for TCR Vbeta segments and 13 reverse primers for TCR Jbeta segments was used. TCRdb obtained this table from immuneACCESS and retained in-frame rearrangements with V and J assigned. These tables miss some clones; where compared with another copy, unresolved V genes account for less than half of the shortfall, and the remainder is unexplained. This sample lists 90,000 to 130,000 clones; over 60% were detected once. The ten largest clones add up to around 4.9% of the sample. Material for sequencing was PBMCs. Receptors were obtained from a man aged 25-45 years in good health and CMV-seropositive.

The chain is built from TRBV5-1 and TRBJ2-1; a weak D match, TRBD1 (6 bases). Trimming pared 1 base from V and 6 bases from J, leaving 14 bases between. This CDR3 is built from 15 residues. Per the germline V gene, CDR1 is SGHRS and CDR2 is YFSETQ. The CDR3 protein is CASSLTGSDLNEQFF. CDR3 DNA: TGCGCCAGCAGCTTGACAGGGTCGGATCTCAATGAGCAGTTCTTC.

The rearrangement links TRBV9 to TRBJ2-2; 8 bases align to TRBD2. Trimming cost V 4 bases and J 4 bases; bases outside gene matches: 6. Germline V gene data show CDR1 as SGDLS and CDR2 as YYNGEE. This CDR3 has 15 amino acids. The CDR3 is CASSSTSDGTGELFF. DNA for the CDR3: TGTGCCAGCAGCTCGACTAGCGACGGCACCGGGGAGCTGTTTTTT.